This entry features one T cell receptor beta chain sequence. The sample holds a few counts of this clonotype. The antigen it binds to is not known. Base qualities were left out, and no much larger clone turns up one base away. In the germline V gene (reference sequence), CDR1 corresponds to GTSNPN and CDR2 to SVGIG. V loses 2 bases of germline sequence and J loses 0 bases, and the interval between the two ends is 8 bases. Measured from the cysteine to the phenylalanine, the CDR3 is 13 residues long. The retained sequence is limited to the CDR3, 39 bases, with the frame set at the first base. Peripheral blood CD8+ and CD4+ T cells from healthy donors, Susac syndrome patients and multiple sclerosis patients were profiled by high-throughput TCR beta sequencing. The Susac syndrome patients fulfilled recently defined diagnostic criteria for either definite or probable disease. CD8+ TEMRA cells were enriched by FACS, while bulk CD8+ and CD4+ T cells were purified by magnetic negative isolation. Blood was drawn into EDTA tubes, processed within 24 hours, and PBMCs were isolated by density gradient centrifugation. PBMCs destined for TCR sequencing were cryopreserved in liquid nitrogen and later thawed in a 37 °C water bath. The sorted or isolated CD4+, CD8+ and CD8+ TEMRA cells reached a purity of at least 90%.

RNA was extracted using the RNeasy kit, and about 0.5 to 1 ug of the RNA was reverse transcribed with random hexamers. The immunoSEQ multiplex PCR assay, covering 54 Vbeta and 13 Jbeta segments, was used to amplify TCR beta CDR3 regions. PCR amplification bias was corrected by using a synthetic template baseline for primer optimization and computational correction. On the study's bioinformatics: Only productive sequences were kept, with reads annotated to V, D and J genes according to IMGT and analyzed in immunoSEQ Analyzer. Clonality was computed as one minus Shannon entropy normalized by log2 of the number of productive unique sequences. Public and private clones were assessed among the 100 most prevalent clones of each patient and control. Clones were defined as Susac-specific when absent from the healthy and MS cohorts, from about 970 published viral clones and from other ImmuneACCESS disease sequences. Clones were called with MiXCR by TCRdb after fastp trimmed the public reads at Q25, and only in-frame beta chains were retained. Rows are unified per CDR3 protein, each entry keeping the most common DNA and genes. The V and J calls, along with clone size, are taken from TCRdb and not from the paper's own processing. This sample is represented by some 200,000 distinct CDR3 sequences; 91% of them were singletons. In total, the top ten clones hold 0.087% of the sample.

This sample stems from a study of CD8 T cells in Susac syndrome (dated by TCRdb to between 2019 and 2020). Background on the whole study: Among the sequenced Susac syndrome patients, about 6 had clinically active disease and roughly 8 were in clinical remission. Repertoire sequencing was used to test whether CD8+ T cell activation and differentiation in Susac syndrome was antigen driven. At the time of blood withdrawal, Susac syndrome patients were either therapy-naive, taking corticosteroids (with some also receiving IVIg), or on IVIg alone. Broader findings and caveats from the paper: The CD4+ T cell repertoire of patients with Susac syndrome showed no detectable clonal expansion. The study acknowledged that relatively few individuals were included in the TCR sequencing and HLA analysis.

The material sequenced was CD4+ T cells from PBMCs. The origin of this receptor is a human donor with Susac syndrome. The chain is assembled from TRBV30 and TRBJ2-7; TRBD2 is possibly the D segment (6 matching bases). The CDR3 corresponds to CAWSRESSYEQYF. The DNA sequence is as follows: TGTGCCTGGAGTCGGGAGTCCTCCTACGAGCAGTACTTC.